These 25 T cell receptor beta chains were sequenced from one sample in a study of cytomegalovirus exposure and HLA in healthy donors. Clones were sequenced by immunoSEQ multiplex PCR, and TCRdb holds only the in-frame ones, with some missing. The sample shows under 140,000 clones, roughly 90% of them seen only once. The sample consisted of PBMCs. The receptors here all came from a woman aged 18-29 years in good health and CMV-seronegative.

The J gene is TRBJ2-7, the V gene TRBV28; perhaps TRBD1 as D (5 bases). Germline V gene data show CDR1 as MDHEN and CDR2 as SYDVKM. Trimming took off 0 bases at V and 3 bases at J, with 15 bases between the two ends. The CDR3 is 16 residues long. Here the CDR3 DNA reads TGTGCCAGCAGTTTATGGGACACCGGGTCTTACTACGAGCAGTACTTC. Amino acid sequence: CASSLWDTGSYYEQYF.

The chain is built from TRBV7-9 and TRBJ1-1, with 10 bases identical to TRBD1. Germline V gene sequence: CDR1 SEHNR, CDR2 FQNEAQ (reference sequence). V trimming: 5 bases; J trimming: 8 bases; junction bases outside the gene matches: 11. This CDR3 comprises 15 residues. In DNA form, the CDR3 reads TGTGCCAGCAGCCAAACAGACAGGGGGCATCTGGAAGCTTTCTTT. This gives the protein CASSQTDRGHLEAFF.

This chain links TRBV5-4 with TRBJ1-1; possible D gene TRBD1, 6 bases. The CDR3 consists of 13 residues. The germline CDR1 and CDR2 sequences are SGHNT and YYREEE (reference sequence). V was clipped by 3 bases and J by 5 bases, with 11 bases between them. CDR3 residues: CASSWNRETEAFF. Written as DNA, the CDR3 is TGTGCCAGCAGCTGGAACAGGGAGACTGAAGCTTTCTTT.

A single count supports this clone. V gene TRBV18 combines with J gene TRBJ2-3, with D perhaps matching TRBD2 (5 bases). The CDR3 consists of 15 residues. Germline V lookup: CDR1 KGHSH, CDR2 LQKENI. V dropped 1 base and J dropped 6 bases, with 14 bases sitting between them. The DNA of the CDR3 is TGTGCCAGCTCACCACAGGGAGCCCCGGGTGATACGCAGTATTTT. Amino acid sequence: CASSPQGAPGDTQYF.

V and J are TRBV27 and TRBJ1-2; D is possibly TRBD1 (5 bases). Germline V gene sequence: CDR1 MNHEY, CDR2 SMNVEV (reference sequence). Trimming stripped 8 bases from V and 4 bases from J, with 17 bases between. This CDR3 comprises 14 residues. As DNA, the CDR3 is TGTGCCAGCGCTGGCGGGGACGGGGCCTATGGCTACACCTTC. It is translated as CASAGGDGAYGYTF.

The rearrangement joins TRBV28 to TRBJ1-1, with no clear D. The CDR3 length is 13 residues. In germline, CDR1 is MDHEN, CDR2 SYDVKM. With 2 bases removed from V and 11 bases from J, the gap between germline ends came to 15 bases. The CDR3 DNA reads as TGTGCCAGCAGTTTAATTTTCGACTCGATGGCTTTCTTT. It translates to CASSLIFDSMAFF.

The chain joins TRBV29-1 to TRBJ1-2; TRBD1 is a possible D gene (6 bases). Trimming pared 0 bases from V and 8 bases from J, leaving 19 bases between. This CDR3 contains 15 residues. Germline V CDR1 and CDR2: SQVTM, ANQGSEA. CDR3 in DNA: TGCAGCGTTGAAGAACAGGGCCCCGCGACGGGAGGCTACACCTTC. As protein: CSVEEQGPATGGYTF.

The rearrangement links TRBV7-2 to TRBJ1-2, with 10 bases fitting TRBD1. Unmatched junction bases numbered 12, after V lost 6 bases and J lost 14 bases. The CDR3 consists of 13 residues. The germline gives CDR1 SGHTA, CDR2 FQGNSA. The CDR3 DNA sequence: TGTGCCAGCAGTTTTAACTCCGGGACAGGGGAGACCTTC. Amino acids: CASSFNSGTGETF.

The chain is built from TRBV27 and TRBJ1-2, with 8 nucleotides matching TRBD1. The CDR3 length is 14 residues. Germline V gene data show CDR1 as MNHEY and CDR2 as SMNVEV (reference sequence). The V gene end was trimmed by 5 bases and the J gene end by 4 bases; junction bases not matched to a gene: 6. CDR3 region: CASSPRQGLYGYTF. DNA for the CDR3: TGTGCCAGCAGTCCTCGACAGGGGCTCTATGGCTACACCTTC.

This chain links TRBV4-3 with TRBJ1-4, with D uncertain. V was clipped by 1 base and J by 5 bases, with 14 bases between them. This CDR3 is 16 amino acids long. Germline CDR1 reads LGHNA; CDR2 reads YSLEER. Here the CDR3 reads CASSQGRLRGNEKLFF. The CDR3 DNA is TGCGCCAGCAGCCAAGGGAGACTGCGCGGGAATGAAAAACTGTTTTTT.

A few counts support this clone. The chain has TRBV10-1 and TRBJ2-1; TRBD1 matches 8 bases. CDR1 and CDR2 from the germline V gene are WNHNN and SYGVQD (reference sequence). V shed 8 bases, J shed 15 bases, and the junction held 9 bases outside the gene matches. The CDR3 contains 11 residues. DNA of the CDR3: TGCGCCAGCGTGAACCGGGACAGGCGGTTCTTC. Translated, it gives CASVNRDRRFF.

J is TRBJ1-5 and V is TRBV7-2; 8 bases line up with TRBD1. The CDR3 is made up of 15 amino acids. With 2 bases clipped from V and 5 bases from J, the junction kept 5 bases outside the gene matches. The germline CDR1 and CDR2 sequences are SGHTA and FQGNSA. The CDR3, as DNA: TGTGCCAGCAGCTTATACAGGGGGGAGGATCAGCCCCAGCATTTT. This gives the protein CASSLYRGEDQPQHF.

The chain links TRBV28 to TRBJ2-4; D may be TRBD2 (6 bases). The CDR3 loop spans 15 amino acids. Germline assignment: CDR1 MDHEN and CDR2 SYDVKM. V lost 6 bases and J 0 bases, leaving 12 bases between the germline ends. The CDR3 coding sequence is TGTGCCAGCAGGCCGGGAGATATAGCCAAAAACATTCAGTACTTC. Its translation is CASRPGDIAKNIQYF.

This clone is a singleton in its sample. The V and J genes are TRBV5-6 and TRBJ1-4; D is undetermined. The V gene's germline CDR1 is SGHDT and CDR2 YYEEEE. The ends were cut back, 2 bases at V and 6 bases at J, with 23 bases in the middle. The CDR3 extends over 18 amino acids. CDR3 nucleotide sequence: TGTGCCAGCAGCTTTTCGGCCTCGGGCGGGTGGGATGATGAAAAACTGTTTTTT. Its translation: CASSFSASGGWDDEKLFF.

The chain combines TRBV4-2 with TRBJ2-5, with TRBD1 matching over 9 bases. Trimming at V came to 0 bases and at J to 4 bases, leaving 6 bases not matched to a gene. The CDR3 contains 16 residues. Germline V lookup: CDR1 LGHNA, CDR2 YNFKEQ. The CDR3 region has the DNA TGTGCCAGCAGCCAAGATGGGACAGGGTCCCGAGAGACCCAGTACTTC. Its protein product is CASSQDGTGSRETQYF.

This rearrangement joins TRBV7-6 to TRBJ2-7, with 7 bases aligning to TRBD1. The CDR3 consists of 14 residues. In germline, CDR1 is SGHVS, CDR2 FNYEAQ. Losses at the gene ends were 4 bases for V and 4 bases for J; bases not matched to a gene: 7. For the CDR3, the DNA is TGTGCCAGCAGCTCCCACGGGACAGATTACGAGCAGTACTTC. Protein product: CASSSHGTDYEQYF.

The sample holds one count of this clone. The J gene is TRBJ1-2, the V gene TRBV10-2, with D possibly TRBD1 on 5 matching bases. Germline V gene sequence: CDR1 WSHSY, CDR2 SAAADI. The CDR3 covers 12 residues. The germline V and J ends were trimmed by 4 bases and 4 bases, with 7 bases remaining between them. CDR3 residues: CASSVQAYGYTF. CDR3 nucleotide sequence: TGCGCCAGCAGTGTACAGGCCTATGGCTACACCTTC.

The chain combines TRBV5-6 with TRBJ2-7, with 8 bases fitting TRBD1. V dropped 2 bases and J dropped 3; count of bases not matched to a gene: 7. This CDR3 comprises 15 residues. Looked up from germline, CDR1 is SGHDT and CDR2 is YYEEEE. For the CDR3, the DNA is TGTGCCAGCAGCTTTCGGACAGGGTACAACTACGAGCAGTACTTC. Translating gives CASSFRTGYNYEQYF. The full variable domain, completed using reference TRBV5-6 and TRBJ2-7, is DAGVTQSPTHLIKTRGQQVTLRCSPKSGHDTVSWYQQALGQGPQFIFQYYEEEERQRGNFPDRFSGHQFPNYSSELNVNALLLGDSALYLCASSFRTGYNYEQYFGPGTRLTVT.

A single count supports this clone. V gene TRBV2 combines with J gene TRBJ2-3; 9 bases map to TRBD2. The CDR3 spans 16 residues. The trim removed 3 bases at V and 0 bases at J, leaving 4 bases unmatched. Germline V gene lookup returns CDR1 SNHLY and CDR2 FYNNEI. CDR3 residues: CASSDWLAGSTDTQYF. CDR3 nucleotides: TGTGCCAGCAGTGATTGGCTAGCGGGGAGCACAGATACGCAGTATTTT.

This chain uses TRBV28 with TRBJ1-2; D is undetermined. Germline V gene sequence: CDR1 MDHEN, CDR2 SYDVKM. The CDR3 totals 13 residues. The V end was cut by 4 bases, the J end by 14 bases, with 20 bases between. CDR3 DNA sequence: TGTGCCAGCAGTTCCGGACTCCAGGTTTTGGCTACCTTC. This sequence encodes CASSSGLQVLATF.

This clone was counted many times. J is TRBJ2-1 and V is TRBV9; the match to TRBD2 covers 7 bases. The germline CDR1 and CDR2 sequences are SGDLS and YYNGEE. The length of the CDR3 is 16 residues. Trimming took 4 bases from V and 6 from J; bases not matched to a gene: 13. This CDR3 is CASSPQMWGEGNEQFF. CDR3 bases: TGTGCCAGCAGCCCCCAGATGTGGGGGGAGGGCAATGAGCAGTTCTTC.

The chain recombines TRBV28 with TRBJ2-1; 9 bases are a match to TRBD1. Unmatched junction bases numbered 10, after V lost 5 bases and J lost 5 bases. The CDR3 extends over 16 amino acids. Germline loops: CDR1 MDHEN, CDR2 SYDVKM. DNA of the CDR3: TGTGCCAGCAGTACACCTCCATGGGACAGGGACAATGAGCAGTTCTTC. It yields the protein CASSTPPWDRDNEQFF.

This chain uses TRBV29-1 with TRBJ1-2, with D possibly being TRBD1 (6 bases). The V and J ends lost 0 bases and 6 bases respectively, with 14 bases between them. The CDR3 runs 14 residues. CDR1 is SQVTM and CDR2 is ANQGSEA in the germline V gene. The CDR3: CSVEDPGHTNGYTF. The CDR3 nucleotides are TGCAGCGTTGAAGATCCGGGACACACCAATGGCTACACCTTC.

The chain has TRBV27 and TRBJ2-7; 8 positions match TRBD1. The CDR3 has 13 residues. With V trimmed by 7 bases and J by 1 base, 3 bases remained unmatched. Germline V lookup: CDR1 MNHEY, CDR2 SMNVEV (reference sequence). CDR3 in DNA: TGTGCCAGCAACGGACAGGGTTCCTACGAGCAGTACTTC. Amino acid sequence: CASNGQGSYEQYF.

The chain has TRBV14 and TRBJ1-1, with D maybe TRBD1 (5 bases). V gave up 4 bases and J gave up 1 base, with 13 bases separating them. This CDR3 contains 15 residues. The germline CDR1 and CDR2 sequences are SGHDN and FVKESK. CDR3 residues: CASSPEGRRNTEAFF. CDR3 DNA sequence: TGTGCCAGCAGCCCCGAGGGGAGGAGGAACACTGAAGCTTTCTTT.